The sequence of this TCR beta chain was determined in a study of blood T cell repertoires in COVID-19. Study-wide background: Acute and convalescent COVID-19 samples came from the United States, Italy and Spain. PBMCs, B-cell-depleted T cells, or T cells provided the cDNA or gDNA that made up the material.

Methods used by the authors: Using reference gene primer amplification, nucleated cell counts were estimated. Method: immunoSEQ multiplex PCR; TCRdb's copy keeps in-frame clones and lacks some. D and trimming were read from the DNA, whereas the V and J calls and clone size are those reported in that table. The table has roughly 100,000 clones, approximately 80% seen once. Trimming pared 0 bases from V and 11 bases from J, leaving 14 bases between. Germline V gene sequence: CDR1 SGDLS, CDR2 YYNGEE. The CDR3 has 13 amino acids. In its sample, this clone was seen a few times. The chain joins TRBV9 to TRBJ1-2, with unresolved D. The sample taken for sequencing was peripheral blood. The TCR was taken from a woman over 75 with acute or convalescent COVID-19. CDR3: CASSVGGLSGYTF. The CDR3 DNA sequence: TGTGCCAGCAGCGTAGGAGGCTTATCCGGGTACACCTTC.